This T cell receptor beta chain is from a study of T cells after yellow fever vaccination. Study observations and caveats: Abundant bulk-population clonotypes could contaminate the FACS-sorted repertoires. A large majority of primary-vaccination clones showed up again after the booster (about 97% CD4, about 90% CD8).

This clonotype was recorded at least ten times. What it binds is unknown. By 5'RACE template switching, TCR cDNA was produced, with a universal primer site and UMIs added in the process. TCRdb redid the calling of the 5' RACE reads with MiXCR, one entry per CDR3 protein. Found here are around 310,000 distinct CDR3 sequences, approximately 4.5% of them singletons; the top ten hold just under 20%. The ends lost 4 bases at V and 9 bases at J; junction bases unmatched: 11. The CDR3 contains 15 residues. Germline V CDR1 and CDR2: SGHTA, FQGTGA. Source: PBMCs, taken 15 days after the yellow fever booster vaccination. The clonotype originates from a man younger than 35 who received the YFV17D yellow fever vaccine. V gene TRBV7-3 combines with J gene TRBJ2-1; 8 bases line up with TRBD2. CDR3 nucleotide sequence: TGTGCCAGCAGCTCATTAGCGGGGATGAAGAGTGAGCAGTTCTTC. The encoded protein is CASSSLAGMKSEQFF.